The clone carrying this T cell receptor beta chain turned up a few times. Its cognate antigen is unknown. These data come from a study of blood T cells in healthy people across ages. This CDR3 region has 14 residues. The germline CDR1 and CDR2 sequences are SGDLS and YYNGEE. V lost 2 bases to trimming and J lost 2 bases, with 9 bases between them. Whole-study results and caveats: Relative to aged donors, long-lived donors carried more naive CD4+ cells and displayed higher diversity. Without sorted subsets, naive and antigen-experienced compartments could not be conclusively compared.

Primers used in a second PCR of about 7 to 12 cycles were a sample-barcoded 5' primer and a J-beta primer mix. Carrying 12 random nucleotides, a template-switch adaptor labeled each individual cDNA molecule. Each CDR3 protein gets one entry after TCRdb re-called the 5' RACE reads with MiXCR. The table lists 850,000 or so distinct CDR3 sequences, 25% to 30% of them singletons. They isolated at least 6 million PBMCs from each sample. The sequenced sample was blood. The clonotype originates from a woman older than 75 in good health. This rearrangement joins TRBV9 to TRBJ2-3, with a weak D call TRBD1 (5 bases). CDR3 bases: TGTGCCAGCAGCGTCAAAGGGGTCACAGATACGCAGTATTTT. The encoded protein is CASSVKGVTDTQYF. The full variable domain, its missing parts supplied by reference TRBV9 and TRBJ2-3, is DSGVTQTPKHLITATGQRVTLRCSPRSGDLSVYWYQQSLDQGLQFLIQYYNGEERAKGNILERFSAQQFPDLHSELNLSSLELGDSALYFCASSVKGVTDTQYFGPGTRLTVL.